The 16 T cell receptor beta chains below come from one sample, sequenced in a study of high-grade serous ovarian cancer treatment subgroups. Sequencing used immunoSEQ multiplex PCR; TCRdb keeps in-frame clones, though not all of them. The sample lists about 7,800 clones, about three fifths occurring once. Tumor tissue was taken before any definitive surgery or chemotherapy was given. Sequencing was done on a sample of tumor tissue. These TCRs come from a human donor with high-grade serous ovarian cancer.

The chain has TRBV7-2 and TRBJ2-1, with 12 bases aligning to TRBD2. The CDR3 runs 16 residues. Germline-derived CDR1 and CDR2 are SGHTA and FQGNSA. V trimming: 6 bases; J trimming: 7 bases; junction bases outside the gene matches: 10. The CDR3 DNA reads TGTGCCAGCAGGGCTACCCTAGCGGGAGGGAAAAATGAGCAGTTCTTC. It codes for CASRATLAGGKNEQFF.

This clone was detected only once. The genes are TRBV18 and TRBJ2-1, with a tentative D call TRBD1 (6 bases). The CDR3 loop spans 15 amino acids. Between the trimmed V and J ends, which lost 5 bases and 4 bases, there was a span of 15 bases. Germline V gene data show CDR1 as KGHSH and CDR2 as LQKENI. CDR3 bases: TGTGCCAGCTCAGAAACGGGACAAAAGTACAATGAGCAGTTCTTC. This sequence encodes CASSETGQKYNEQFF.

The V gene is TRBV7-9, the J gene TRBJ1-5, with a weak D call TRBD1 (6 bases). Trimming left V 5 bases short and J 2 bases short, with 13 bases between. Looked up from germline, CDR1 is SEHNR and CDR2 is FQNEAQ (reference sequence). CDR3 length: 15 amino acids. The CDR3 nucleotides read TGTGCCAGCAGCGCTACAGGGTTTGGCAATCAGCCCCAGCATTTT. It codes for CASSATGFGNQPQHF.

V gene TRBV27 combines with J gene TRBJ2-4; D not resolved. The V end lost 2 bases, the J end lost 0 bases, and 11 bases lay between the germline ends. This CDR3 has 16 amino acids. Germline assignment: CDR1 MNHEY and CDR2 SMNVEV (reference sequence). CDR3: CASSLAQHLAKNIQYF. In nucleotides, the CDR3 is TGTGCCAGCAGTTTAGCCCAGCACTTAGCCAAAAACATTCAGTACTTC.

CDR3: CASSPSGAGGQGEQYF. The CDR3 DNA sequence: TGTGCCAGCAGCCCAAGCGGTGCGGGAGGGCAGGGCGAGCAGTACTTC. V and J are TRBV11-2 and TRBJ2-7; 9 positions agree with TRBD2. With 5 bases clipped from V and 6 bases from J, the junction kept 14 bases outside the gene matches. The CDR3 length is 16 residues. Looked up from germline, CDR1 is SGHAT and CDR2 is FQNNGV.

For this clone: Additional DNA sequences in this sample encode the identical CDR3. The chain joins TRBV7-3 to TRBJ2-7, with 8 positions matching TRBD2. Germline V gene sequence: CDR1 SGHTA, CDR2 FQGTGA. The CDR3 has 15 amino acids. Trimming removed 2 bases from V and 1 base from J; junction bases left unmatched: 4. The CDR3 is CASSLVAGGSYEQYF. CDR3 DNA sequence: TGTGCCAGCAGCTTAGTGGCGGGAGGTTCCTACGAGCAGTACTTC.

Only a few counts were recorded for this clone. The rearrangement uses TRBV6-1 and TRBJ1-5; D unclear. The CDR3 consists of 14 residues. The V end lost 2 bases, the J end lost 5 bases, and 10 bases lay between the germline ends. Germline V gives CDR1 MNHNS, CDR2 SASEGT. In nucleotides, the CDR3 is TGTGCCAGCAGTGAATCGGGCAGCGATCAGCCCCAGCATTTT. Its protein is CASSESGSDQPQHF.

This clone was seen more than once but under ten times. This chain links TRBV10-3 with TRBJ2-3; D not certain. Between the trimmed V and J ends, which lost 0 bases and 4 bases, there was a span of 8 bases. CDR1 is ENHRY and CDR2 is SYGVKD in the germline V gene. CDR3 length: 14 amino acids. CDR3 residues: CAISESQAADTQYF. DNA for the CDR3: TGTGCCATCAGTGAGTCTCAGGCAGCAGATACGCAGTATTTT.

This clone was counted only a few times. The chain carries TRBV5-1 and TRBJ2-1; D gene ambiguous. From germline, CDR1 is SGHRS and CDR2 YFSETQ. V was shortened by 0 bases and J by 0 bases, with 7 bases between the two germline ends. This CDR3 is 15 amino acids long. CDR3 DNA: TGCGCCAGCAGCTTGGAGAGAATCTCCTACAATGAGCAGTTCTTC. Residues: CASSLERISYNEQFF.

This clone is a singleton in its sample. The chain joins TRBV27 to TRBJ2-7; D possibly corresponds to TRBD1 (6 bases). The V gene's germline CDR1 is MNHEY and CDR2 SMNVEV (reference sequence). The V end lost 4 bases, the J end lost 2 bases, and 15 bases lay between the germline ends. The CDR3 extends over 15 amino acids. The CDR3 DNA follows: TGTGCCAGCAGTTCCAAGTGGGGGCCGACCTACGAGCAGTACTTC. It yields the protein CASSSKWGPTYEQYF.

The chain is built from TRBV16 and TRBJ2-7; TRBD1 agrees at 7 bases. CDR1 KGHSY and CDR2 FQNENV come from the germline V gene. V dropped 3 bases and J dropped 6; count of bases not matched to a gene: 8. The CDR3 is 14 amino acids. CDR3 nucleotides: TGTGCCAGCAGCCACCCTGACAGGGTTGTCGAGCAGTACTTC. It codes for CASSHPDRVVEQYF.

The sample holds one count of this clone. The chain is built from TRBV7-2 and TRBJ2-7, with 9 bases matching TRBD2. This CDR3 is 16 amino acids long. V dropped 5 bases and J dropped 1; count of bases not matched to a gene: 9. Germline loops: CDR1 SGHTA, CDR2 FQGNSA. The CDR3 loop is CASSRIGGRGSYEQYF. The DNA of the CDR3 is TGTGCCAGCAGCCGGATCGGCGGGAGGGGGTCCTACGAGCAGTACTTC.

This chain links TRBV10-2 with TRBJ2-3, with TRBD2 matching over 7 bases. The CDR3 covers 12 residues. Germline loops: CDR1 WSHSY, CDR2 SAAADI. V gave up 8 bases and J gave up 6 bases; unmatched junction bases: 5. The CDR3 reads CASSAGADTQYF. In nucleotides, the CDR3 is TGCGCCAGCTCTGCGGGAGCCGATACGCAGTATTTT.

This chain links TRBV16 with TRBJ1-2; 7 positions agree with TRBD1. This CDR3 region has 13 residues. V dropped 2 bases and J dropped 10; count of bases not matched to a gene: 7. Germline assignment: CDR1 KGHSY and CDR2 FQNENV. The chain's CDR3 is CASSQTRDSLYTF. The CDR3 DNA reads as TGTGCCAGCAGCCAAACCAGGGACAGCCTCTACACCTTC.

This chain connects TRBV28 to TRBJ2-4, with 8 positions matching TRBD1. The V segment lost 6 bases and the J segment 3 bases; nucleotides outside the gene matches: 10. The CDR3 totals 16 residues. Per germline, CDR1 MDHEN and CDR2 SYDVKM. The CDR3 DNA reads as TGTGCCAGCAGCCGCCAGGGGGCGCTGGTCAAAAACATTCAGTACTTC. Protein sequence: CASSRQGALVKNIQYF.

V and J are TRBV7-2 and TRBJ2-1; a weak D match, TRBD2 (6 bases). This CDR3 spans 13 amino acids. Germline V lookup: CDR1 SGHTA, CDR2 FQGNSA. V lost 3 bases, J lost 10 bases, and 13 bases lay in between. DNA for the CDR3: TGTGCCAGCAGCTTCAAAGGAGGGCAGGAGCAGTTCTTC. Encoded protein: CASSFKGGQEQFF.